Sequencing of this T cell receptor beta chain was carried out in a study of T cells in narcolepsy. About the research overall: Healthy controls were enrolled alongside patients with narcolepsy type 1 or type 2.

Libraries were prepared by immunoSEQ multiplex PCR; TCRdb keeps only in-frame clonotypes and omits some of them. The sample includes around 33,000 clones, less than 90% seen only once; the top ten take approximately 2.5%. General study findings and limits: Autoreactive clonotypes reportedly recurred in blood of same and different patients, not controls. HCRT-specific and TRIB2-specific autoreactive clonotypes appeared among same-patient CSF and blood CD4+ clonotypes. Some memory CD4+ repertoires had no autoreactive clone sequences.

Trimming took 6 bases from V and 7 from J, leaving 15 bases between them. In germline, CDR1 is MNHNS, CDR2 SASEGT. The CDR3 has 13 amino acids. This clone was found a few times. Antigen: not known. One base separates it from a far larger clone, so it is likely a read error. The rearrangement uses TRBV6-1 and TRBJ2-5; D gene unclear. The sequence was collected from a human donor with narcolepsy. Sequences were obtained from CD45RA- memory CD4+ T cells from PBMCs. The DNA of the CDR3 is TGTGCCAGCAGCTTCTCGAGGAGTGTGACCCAGTACTTC. As protein: CASSFSRSVTQYF.